These 17 T cell receptor beta chains were all obtained from the same sample, sequenced in a study of cytomegalovirus exposure and HLA in healthy donors. It was with 60 Vbeta and 13 Jbeta primers that the PCR ran. The protocol was immunoSEQ multiplex PCR, while the TCRdb copy is restricted to in-frame clones and leaves out a portion. The data contain approximately 200,000 clones, about 77% of them singletons. The sample was PBMCs. The receptors stem from a woman aged 25 to 39 in good health and CMV-seropositive.

This clone was counted between two and nine times. The chain uses TRBV18 and TRBJ2-5, with D perhaps matching TRBD1 (5 bases). CDR1 and CDR2 (germline): KGHSH, LQKENI. V dropped 0 bases and J dropped 5 bases, with 10 bases sitting between them. This CDR3 contains 14 residues. DNA of the CDR3: TGTGCCAGCTCACCACCTCAGGGATCGGAGACCCAGTACTTC. Translated, it gives CASSPPQGSETQYF.

This clone has a handful of counts. The V call is TRBV25-1, the J call TRBJ2-2; the match to TRBD1 covers 7 bases. Germline CDR1 is MGHDK and CDR2 is SYGVNS. The CDR3 is 15 amino acids. The V and J ends lost 4 bases and 7 bases, in that order; junction bases with no gene match: 9. The CDR3 DNA reads as TGTGCCAGCAGTGGAAGGGGGCAGAGTTTCGGGGAGCTGTTTTTT. Translation: CASSGRGQSFGELFF. Together with reference TRBV25-1 and TRBJ2-2, the CDR3 gives the full variable domain: EADIYQTPRYLVIGTGKKITLECSQTMGHDKMYWYQQDPGMELHLIHYSYGVNSTEKGDLSSESTVSRIRTEHFPLTLESARPSHTSQYLCASSGRGQSFGELFFGEGSRLTVL.

V and J are TRBV28 and TRBJ1-5, with D possibly being TRBD1 (6 bases). The germline CDR1 and CDR2 sequences are MDHEN and SYDVKM. The V end lost 5 bases, the J end lost 6 bases, and 20 bases lay between the germline ends. The CDR3 spans 16 residues. CDR3 sequence reads: CASSQTNAVGAQPQHF. The CDR3 nucleotides are TGTGCCAGCAGTCAAACCAACGCGGTGGGGGCTCAGCCCCAGCATTTT. Based on the CDR3 plus reference TRBV28 and TRBJ1-5, the full variable domain is DVKVTQSSRYLVKRTGEKVFLECVQDMDHENMFWYRQDPGLGLRLIYFSYDVKMKEKGDIPEGYSVSREKKERFSLILESASTNQTSMYLCASSQTNAVGAQPQHFGDGTRLSIL.

The chain joins TRBV6-5 to TRBJ2-5, with TRBD1 as a possible D gene (6 bases). V shed 3 bases and J shed 4 bases, with 15 bases lying between them. The germline V gene has CDR1 MNHEY and CDR2 SVGAGI. The CDR3 has 15 amino acids. CDR3 residues: CASSYFSGVGETQYF. DNA of the CDR3: TGTGCCAGCAGTTATTTCTCAGGGGTTGGAGAGACCCAGTACTTC.

The V call is TRBV2, the J call TRBJ2-7; 7 bases match TRBD1. This CDR3 has 14 residues. Germline values: CDR1 SNHLY, CDR2 FYNNEI. With 6 bases clipped from V and 0 bases from J, the junction kept 5 bases outside the gene matches. This CDR3 reads CASSLDRSSYEQYF. The DNA for the CDR3 is TGTGCCAGCAGCTTGGACAGGAGCTCCTACGAGCAGTACTTC.

This rearrangement joins TRBV2 to TRBJ1-1, with 11 bases identical to TRBD1. CDR3 length equals 14 residues. Germline loops: CDR1 SNHLY, CDR2 FYNNEI. The junction had 2 bases not matched to a gene; V was cut back by 4 bases and J by 4 bases. CDR3 amino acids: CASSGTGGLTEAFF. The CDR3 DNA reads TGTGCCAGCAGTGGGACAGGGGGCCTCACTGAAGCTTTCTTT.

The rearrangement links TRBV7-8 to TRBJ1-1, with 8 bases identical to TRBD1. This CDR3 contains 13 residues. J was trimmed by 11 bases and V by 5 bases; bases with no gene match: 10. Germline V gene sequence: CDR1 SGHVS, CDR2 FQNEAQ. The CDR3 region is CASSPQGTGGAFF. The CDR3 DNA follows: TGTGCCAGCAGCCCCCAGGGGACAGGAGGGGCTTTCTTT.

V gene TRBV4-1 combines with J gene TRBJ1-4; D possibly corresponds to TRBD1 (5 bases). The V end lost 1 base, the J end lost 7 bases, and 13 bases lay between the germline ends. The CDR3 spans 15 residues. The V gene's germline CDR1 is MGHRA and CDR2 YSYEKL. DNA of the CDR3: TGCGCCAGCAGCCAAGTCGAGGGGAGGGTTGAAAAACTGTTTTTT. Translating gives CASSQVEGRVEKLFF.

The V gene is TRBV6-5, the J gene TRBJ1-6; D is uncertain. CDR3 length: 15 amino acids. Germline V CDR1 and CDR2: MNHEY, SVGAGI. V lost 7 bases, J lost 10 bases, and 20 bases lay in between. The CDR3 coding sequence is TGTGCCAGCAAGCCCAACGAGGGAAAGAACTCACCCCTCCACTTT. Translated, it gives CASKPNEGKNSPLHF.

This chain uses TRBV2 with TRBJ2-7; 12 bases are shared with TRBD2. Trimming took 10 bases from V and 6 from J; bases not matched to a gene: 13. This CDR3 has 15 residues. From germline, CDR1 is SNHLY and CDR2 FYNNEI. The CDR3 region has the DNA TGTGCCACCCTTGCGCGACTAGCGGGAGTATCCGAGCAGTACTTC. It is translated as CATLARLAGVSEQYF. The complete variable domain, with remaining parts taken from reference TRBV2 and TRBJ2-7, reads EPEVTQTPSHQVTQMGQEVILRCVPISNHLYFYWYRQILGQKVEFLVSFYNNEISEKSEIFDDQFSVERPDGSNFTLKIRSTKLEDSAMYFCATLARLAGVSEQYFGPGTRLTVT.

This clone was counted a few times. The J gene is TRBJ1-2, the V gene TRBV7-9; D ambiguous. The CDR3 consists of 14 residues. Trimming took 1 base from V and 2 from J, leaving 8 bases between them. Germline V gives CDR1 SEHNR, CDR2 FQNEAQ (reference sequence). CDR3 in DNA: TGTGCCAGCAGCTTAGGCGAAGAGAACTATGGCTACACCTTC. Its protein is CASSLGEENYGYTF.

This clone has only a few counts. The V call is TRBV5-1, the J call TRBJ2-5; 14 positions agree with TRBD2. Germline trimming cut 8 bases from V and 11 bases from J; bases unmatched to any gene: 8. Per the germline V gene, CDR1 is SGHRS and CDR2 is YFSETQ. This CDR3 contains 13 residues. The CDR3 DNA reads TGCGCCAGTACCGGACTAGCGGGAGGTGAGCAGTACTTC. Translating it yields CASTGLAGGEQYF.

This clone occurred a few times. This sequence joins TRBV4-2 and TRBJ1-2, with a possible D match to TRBD1 (6 bases). The CDR3 consists of 15 residues. V shed 3 bases and J shed 5 bases, with 16 bases lying between them. CDR1 is LGHNA, CDR2 YNFKEQ, per germline. In DNA, the CDR3 is TGTGCCAGCAGCCACCGTGGACAGAGCTTATATGGCTACACCTTC. Translating it yields CASSHRGQSLYGYTF.

This clone was detected once. The chain recombines TRBV28 with TRBJ1-2; 12 bases line up with TRBD1. The CDR3 consists of 15 residues. Germline V CDR1 and CDR2: MDHEN, SYDVKM. Unmatched junction bases numbered 9, after V lost 6 bases and J lost 7 bases. CDR3 region: CASREVGQGATGYTF. CDR3 coding DNA: TGTGCCAGCAGGGAGGTGGGACAGGGGGCTACTGGCTACACCTTC.

The chain links TRBV27 to TRBJ1-5, with D maybe TRBD1 (6 bases). The CDR3 runs to 14 residues. V lost 5 bases, J lost 2 bases, and 10 bases lay in between. The V gene's germline CDR1 is MNHEY and CDR2 SMNVEV (reference sequence). The chain's CDR3 is CASSRPGGNQPQHF. DNA for the CDR3: TGTGCCAGCAGTCGCCCAGGGGGCAATCAGCCCCAGCATTTT.

V usage is TRBV2 and J usage is TRBJ1-5, with 7 bases matching TRBD1. This CDR3 is 15 amino acids long. Germline lookup yields CDR1 SNHLY and CDR2 FYNNEI. Unmatched junction bases numbered 4, after V lost 4 bases and J lost 1 base. As DNA, the CDR3 is TGTGCCAGCAGTGTATCAGGGGGGAGCAATCAGCCCCAGCATTTT. Encoded protein: CASSVSGGSNQPQHF.

The chain joins TRBV5-1 to TRBJ1-4; D is uncertain. V was clipped by 4 bases and J by 6 bases, with 19 bases between them. Germline V gene lookup returns CDR1 SGHRS and CDR2 YFSETQ. The CDR3 runs 16 residues. In DNA, the CDR3 is TGCGCCAGCAGCCCCAAACTCCGGGATACCGATGAAAAACTGTTTTTT. Translating it yields CASSPKLRDTDEKLFF.